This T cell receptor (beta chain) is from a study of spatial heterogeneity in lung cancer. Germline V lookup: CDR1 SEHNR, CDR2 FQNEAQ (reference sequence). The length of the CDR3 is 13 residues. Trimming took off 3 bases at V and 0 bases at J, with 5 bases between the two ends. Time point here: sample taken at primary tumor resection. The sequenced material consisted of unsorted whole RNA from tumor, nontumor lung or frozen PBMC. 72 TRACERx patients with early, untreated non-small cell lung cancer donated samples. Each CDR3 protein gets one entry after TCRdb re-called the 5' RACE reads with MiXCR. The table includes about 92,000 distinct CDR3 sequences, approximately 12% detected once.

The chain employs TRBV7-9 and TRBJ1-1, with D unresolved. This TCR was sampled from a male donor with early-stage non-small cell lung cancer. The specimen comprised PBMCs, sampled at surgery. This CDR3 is CASSFQLNTEAFF. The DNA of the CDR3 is TGTGCCAGCAGCTTCCAGTTGAACACTGAAGCTTTCTTT.